This passage covers 3 T cell receptor beta chains from one sample sequenced in a study of blood T cell repertoires in COVID-19. Repertoires were generated with immunoSEQ multiplex PCR, while TCRdb's copy carries only in-frame clones and drops some. This table holds over 25,000 clones, 80% to 90% found once. The sample taken for sequencing was peripheral blood. These receptors were collected from a man aged 55-75 years with acute or convalescent COVID-19.

The chain carries TRBV27 and TRBJ1-5, with D possibly being TRBD1 (5 bases). This CDR3 region has 15 residues. Deletions cut 8 bases from V and 0 bases from J, with 14 bases between. Germline V CDR1 and CDR2: MNHEY, SMNVEV (reference sequence). CDR3 loop: CASAPQAYSNQPQHF. For the CDR3, the DNA is TGTGCCAGCGCCCCACAGGCATATAGCAATCAGCCCCAGCATTTT.

V gene TRBV5-1 combines with J gene TRBJ2-3, with TRBD2 identical over 10 bases. Unmatched junction bases numbered 7, after V lost 0 bases and J lost 6 bases. Per the germline V gene, CDR1 is SGHRS and CDR2 is YFSETQ. This CDR3 comprises 16 residues. This chain's CDR3 is CASSLVASGSRDTQYF. The DNA for the CDR3 is TGCGCCAGCAGCTTGGTGGCTAGCGGGAGTCGGGATACGCAGTATTTT.

V and J are TRBV12-3 or TRBV12-4 and TRBJ2-7, with D perhaps TRBD2 (5 bases). The CDR3 spans 13 residues. The V end lost 5 bases, the J end lost 2 bases, and 10 bases lay between the germline ends. CDR3 sequence: CASSLSETYEQYF. The CDR3 nucleotides read TGTGCCAGCAGTCTTAGCGAAACCTACGAGCAGTACTTC.